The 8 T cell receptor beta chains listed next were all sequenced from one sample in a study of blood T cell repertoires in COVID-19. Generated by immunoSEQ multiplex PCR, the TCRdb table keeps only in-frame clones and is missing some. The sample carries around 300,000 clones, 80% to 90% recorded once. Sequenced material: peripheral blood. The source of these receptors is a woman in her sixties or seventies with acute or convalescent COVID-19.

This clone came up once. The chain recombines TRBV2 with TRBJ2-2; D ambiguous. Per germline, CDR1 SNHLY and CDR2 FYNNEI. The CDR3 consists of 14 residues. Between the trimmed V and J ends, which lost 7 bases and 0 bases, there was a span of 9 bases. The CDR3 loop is CASTVIPNTGELFF. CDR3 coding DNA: TGTGCCAGCACAGTGATCCCGAACACCGGGGAGCTGTTTTTT.

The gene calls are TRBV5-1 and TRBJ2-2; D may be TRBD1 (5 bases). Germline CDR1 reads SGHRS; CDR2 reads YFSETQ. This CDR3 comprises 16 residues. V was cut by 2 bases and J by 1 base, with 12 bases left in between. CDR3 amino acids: CASSLLQGRNTGELFF. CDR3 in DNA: TGCGCCAGCAGCTTACTCCAGGGTCGGAACACCGGGGAGCTGTTTTTT.

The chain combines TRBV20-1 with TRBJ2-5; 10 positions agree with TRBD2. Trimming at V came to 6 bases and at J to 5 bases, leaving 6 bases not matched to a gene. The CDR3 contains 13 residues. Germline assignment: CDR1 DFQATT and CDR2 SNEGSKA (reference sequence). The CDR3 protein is CSASWTSGETQYF. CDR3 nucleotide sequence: TGCAGTGCAAGTTGGACTAGCGGTGAGACCCAGTACTTC.

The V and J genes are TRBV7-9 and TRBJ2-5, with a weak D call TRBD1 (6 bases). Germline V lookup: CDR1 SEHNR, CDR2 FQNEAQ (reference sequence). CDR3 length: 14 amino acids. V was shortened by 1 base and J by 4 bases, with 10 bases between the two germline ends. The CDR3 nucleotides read TGTGCCAGCAGCTTAGGACAGGTGGCAGAGACCCAGTACTTC. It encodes CASSLGQVAETQYF.

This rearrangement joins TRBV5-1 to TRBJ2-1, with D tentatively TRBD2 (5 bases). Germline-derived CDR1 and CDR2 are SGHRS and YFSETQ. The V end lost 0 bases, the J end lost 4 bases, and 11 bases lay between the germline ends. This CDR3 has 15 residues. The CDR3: CASSLAEGGYNEQFF. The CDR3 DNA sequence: TGCGCCAGCAGCTTGGCAGAGGGCGGGTACAATGAGCAGTTCTTC.

CDR3: CASSPPAGPETQYF. CDR3 nucleotides: TGTGCCAGCTCACCTCCAGCAGGTCCAGAGACCCAGTACTTC. The V call is TRBV18, the J call TRBJ2-5; D uncertain. Trimming removed 3 bases from V and 4 bases from J, with 12 bases in between. The CDR3 spans 14 residues. Looked up from germline, CDR1 is KGHSH and CDR2 is LQKENI.

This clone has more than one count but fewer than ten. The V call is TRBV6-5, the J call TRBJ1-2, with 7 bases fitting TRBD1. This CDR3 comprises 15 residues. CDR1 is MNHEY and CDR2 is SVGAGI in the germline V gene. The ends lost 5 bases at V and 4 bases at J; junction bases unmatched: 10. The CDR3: CASSRQGFLSYGYTF. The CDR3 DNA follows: TGTGCCAGCAGTCGACAGGGTTTTTTGTCCTATGGCTACACCTTC.

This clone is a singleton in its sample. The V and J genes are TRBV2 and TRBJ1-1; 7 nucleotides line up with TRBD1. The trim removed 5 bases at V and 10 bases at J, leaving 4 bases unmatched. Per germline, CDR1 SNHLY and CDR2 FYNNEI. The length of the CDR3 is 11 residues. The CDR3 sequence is CASSLGGGAFF. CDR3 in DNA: TGTGCCAGCAGTTTAGGGGGCGGAGCTTTCTTT.